This TCR beta chain was sequenced during a study of blood T cell repertoires in COVID-19 (dated by TCRdb to 2018 to 2021). Broadly, across the study: Samples from collaborators originated in the United States, Italy and Spain and spanned both the acute and convalescent phases of COVID-19. The material from the prospective study consisted of cDNA or gDNA derived from T cells, B-cell-depleted T cells, or PBMCs. Deeply sampled blood TCRbeta repertoires from subjects exposed to, actively infected with, or recovered from COVID-19 were included in the dataset. The repertoires were made available in a free public database intended to serve as a resource for research on the immune response to SARS-CoV-2. The samples were drawn from the first 160 participants of the ongoing ImmuneRACE study and from 950 to 1,500 subjects provided by 6 global collaborators. The sample metadata nearly always contained a de-identified subject ID, COVID-19 status, age in years and sex. Where available, HLA class I and class II types were taken from metadata supplied by the sample provider and were not determined by assay-based typing. Overall results and qualifications from the work: Clinical and demographic metadata were provided uncurated, with the amount varying by source and participant.

The germline V and J ends show losses of 4 bases and 0 bases respectively, and no gene match explains 9 bases of the junction. According to the germline V gene, CDR1 reads SNHLY and CDR2 reads FYNNEI. From the cysteine through the phenylalanine, the CDR3 covers 18 amino acids. Only the CDR3 region is kept as DNA, spanning 54 bases read in frame from base 1. TCRbeta CDR3 regions were amplified from genomic DNA by means of the immunoSEQ Assay, a bias-controlled multiplex PCR. Concerning the study's data processing: Within the assay, amplification of reference gene primers was used to estimate how many nucleated cells each sample contained. To quantify the absolute abundance of each unique TCRbeta CDR3 rearrangement, sequence reads were collapsed and filtered. For each sample, productive Simpson clonality was calculated as the square root of Simpson's diversity index over productive rearrangements. TCRdb provides this immuneACCESS table in a form limited to in-frame rearrangements. Some clones are lacking; in checked studies, under half of them reflect an unresolved V gene, and why the rest are absent is not known. D and trimming come from the DNA, and the V and J calls and clone size come from that table. Counted in this sample were roughly 280,000 clones; around 93% of them appeared once. 2.5% to 3% of the sample comes from the top ten.

In the prospective study, participants were about 18 to 100 years old, resided in 20 to 30 geographic areas of the United States, and were enrolled through a virtual design. In the prospective study, participants were assigned to cohorts based on the clinical history participants reported in a screening survey and a study questionnaire. Exposed participants had been in contact with someone with a PCR-confirmed or clinician-diagnosed COVID-19 case within 2 weeks of study entry. Each participant in the prospective study had whole blood, serum and a nasopharyngeal or oropharyngeal swab collected by mobile phlebotomists. Over a roughly 2-month period, participants in the prospective study had the option of providing additional blood draws and questionnaires. Prospective study blood samples were shipped either frozen or at room temperature before DNA extraction. Remarks on this clone: Its antigen is unknown. No base qualities exist here, and no much larger clone lies one base off it.

The clonotype originates from a man in his forties who had been exposed to COVID-19. The sequencing input was PBMCs or T cells enriched from blood (not recorded which). Recombination connected TRBV2 to TRBJ2-1, with 10 junctional bases fitting TRBD2. The CDR3 region reads CASSAEWTSGSSYNEQFF. The DNA sequence reads TGTGCCAGCAGTGCCGAATGGACTAGCGGAAGCTCCTACAATGAGCAGTTCTTC.